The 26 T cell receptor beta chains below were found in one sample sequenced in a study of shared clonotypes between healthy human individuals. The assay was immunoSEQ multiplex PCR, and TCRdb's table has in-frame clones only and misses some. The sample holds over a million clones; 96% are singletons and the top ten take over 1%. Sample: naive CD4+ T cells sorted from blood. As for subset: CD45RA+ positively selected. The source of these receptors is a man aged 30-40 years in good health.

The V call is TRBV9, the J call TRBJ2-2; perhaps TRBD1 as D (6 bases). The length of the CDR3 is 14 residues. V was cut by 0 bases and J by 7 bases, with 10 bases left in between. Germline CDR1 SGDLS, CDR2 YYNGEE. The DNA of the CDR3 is TGTGCCAGCAGCGTAGCAGGGGATGGCGGGGAGCTGTTTTTT. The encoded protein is CASSVAGDGGELFF.

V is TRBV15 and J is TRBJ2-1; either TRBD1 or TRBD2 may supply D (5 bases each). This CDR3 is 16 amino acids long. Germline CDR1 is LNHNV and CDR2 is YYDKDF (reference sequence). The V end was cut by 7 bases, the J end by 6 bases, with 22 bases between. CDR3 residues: CATKPLYGRGLNEQFF. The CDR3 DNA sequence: TGTGCCACCAAACCTCTCTATGGCCGGGGCCTCAATGAGCAGTTCTTC.

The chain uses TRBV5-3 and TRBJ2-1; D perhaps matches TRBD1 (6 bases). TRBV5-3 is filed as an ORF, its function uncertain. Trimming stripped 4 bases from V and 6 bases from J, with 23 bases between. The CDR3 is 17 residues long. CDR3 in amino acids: CARSPLDRPQIGNEQFF. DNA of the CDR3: TGTGCCAGAAGCCCACTAGACAGGCCTCAGATAGGCAATGAGCAGTTCTTC.

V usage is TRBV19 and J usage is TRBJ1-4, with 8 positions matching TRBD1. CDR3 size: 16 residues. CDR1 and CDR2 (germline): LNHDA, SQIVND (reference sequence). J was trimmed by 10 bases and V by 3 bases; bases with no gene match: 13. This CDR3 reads CASSILGDRRRGKLFF. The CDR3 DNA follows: TGTGCCAGTAGTATCCTTGGGGACAGGCGGCGTGGAAAACTGTTTTTT.

CDR3 protein: CASSLALGRSGNTIYF. DNA for the CDR3: TGTGCCAGCAGCTTGGCCCTGGGTCGCTCTGGAAACACCATATATTTT. This chain connects TRBV5-4 to TRBJ1-3; no reliable D call. The CDR3 spans 16 residues. Germline CDR1 reads SGHNT; CDR2 reads YYREEE (reference sequence). With 0 bases removed from V and 0 bases from J, the gap between germline ends came to 10 bases. Based on the CDR3 plus reference TRBV5-4 and TRBJ1-3, the full variable domain is ETGVTQSPTHLIKTRGQQVTLRCSSQSGHNTVSWYQQALGQGPQFIFQYYREEENGRGNFPPRFSGLQFPNYSSELNVNALELDDSALYLCASSLALGRSGNTIYFGEGSWLTVV.

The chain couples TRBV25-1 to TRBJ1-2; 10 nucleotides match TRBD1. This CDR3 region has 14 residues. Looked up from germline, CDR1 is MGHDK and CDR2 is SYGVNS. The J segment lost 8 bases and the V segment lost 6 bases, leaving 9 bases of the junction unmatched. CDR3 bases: TGTGCCAGCAGGACAGGGGGCGCTTTGTACGGCTACACCTTC. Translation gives CASRTGGALYGYTF.

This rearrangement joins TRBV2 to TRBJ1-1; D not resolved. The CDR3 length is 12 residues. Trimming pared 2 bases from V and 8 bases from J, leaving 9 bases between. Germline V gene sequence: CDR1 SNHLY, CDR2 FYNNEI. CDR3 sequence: CASSELAPEAFF. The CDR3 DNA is TGTGCCAGCAGTGAATTGGCTCCAGAAGCTTTCTTT.

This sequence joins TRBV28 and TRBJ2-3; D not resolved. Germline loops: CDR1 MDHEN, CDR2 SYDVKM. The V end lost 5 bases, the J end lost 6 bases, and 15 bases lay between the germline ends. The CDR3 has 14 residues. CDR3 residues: CASSGGVPRDTQYF. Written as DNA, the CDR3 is TGTGCCAGCAGTGGTGGGGTGCCACGTGATACGCAGTATTTT.

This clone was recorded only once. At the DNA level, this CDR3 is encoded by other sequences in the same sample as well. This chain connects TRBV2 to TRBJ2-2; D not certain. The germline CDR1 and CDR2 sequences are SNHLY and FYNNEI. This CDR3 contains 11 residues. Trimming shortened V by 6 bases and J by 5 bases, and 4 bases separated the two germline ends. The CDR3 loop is CASRGTGELFF. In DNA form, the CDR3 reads TGTGCCAGCAGGGGGACCGGGGAGCTGTTTTTT.

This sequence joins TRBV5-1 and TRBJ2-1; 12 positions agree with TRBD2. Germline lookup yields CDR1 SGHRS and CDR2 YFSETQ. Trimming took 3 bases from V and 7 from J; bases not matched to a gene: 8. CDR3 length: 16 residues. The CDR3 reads CASSSRLAGVRNEQFF. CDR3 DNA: TGCGCCAGCAGCTCCCGACTAGCGGGAGTACGGAATGAGCAGTTCTTC.

Here the CDR3 reads CATSREYGTGVSGGSYNEQFF. CDR3 coding DNA: TGTGCCACCAGCAGAGAGTACGGGACAGGTGTTAGCGGAGGTAGCTACAATGAGCAGTTCTTC. This chain joins TRBV15 and TRBJ2-1; 8 bases fit TRBD1. J was trimmed by 3 bases and V by 0 bases; bases with no gene match: 19. The CDR3 is 21 amino acids. CDR1 is LNHNV and CDR2 is YYDKDF in the germline V gene (reference sequence).

CDR3 loop: CASSLGGFGNIQYF. In nucleotides, the CDR3 is TGTGCCAGCAGCCTGGGGGGGTTTGGGAACATTCAGTACTTC. The V and J genes are TRBV28 and TRBJ2-4; TRBD2 matches at 7 bases. From germline, CDR1 is MDHEN and CDR2 SYDVKM. The CDR3 contains 14 residues. J was trimmed by 7 bases and V by 6 bases; bases with no gene match: 9.

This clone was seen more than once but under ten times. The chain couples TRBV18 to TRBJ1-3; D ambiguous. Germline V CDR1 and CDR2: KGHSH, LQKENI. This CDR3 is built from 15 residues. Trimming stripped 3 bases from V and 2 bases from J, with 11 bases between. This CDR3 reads CASSPLELAGNTIYF. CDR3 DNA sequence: TGTGCCAGCTCACCTTTGGAACTGGCTGGAAACACCATATATTTT. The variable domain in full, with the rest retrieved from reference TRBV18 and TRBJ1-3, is NAGVMQNPRHLVRRRGQEARLRCSPMKGHSHVYWYRQLPEEGLKFMVYLQKENIIDESGMPKERFSAEFPKEGPSILRIQQVVRGDSAAYFCASSPLELAGNTIYFGEGSWLTVV.

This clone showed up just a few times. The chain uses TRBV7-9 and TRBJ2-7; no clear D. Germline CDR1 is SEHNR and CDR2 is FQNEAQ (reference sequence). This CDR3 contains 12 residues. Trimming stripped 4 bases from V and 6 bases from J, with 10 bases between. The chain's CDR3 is CASSSWWFEQYF. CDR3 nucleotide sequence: TGTGCCAGCAGCTCCTGGTGGTTCGAGCAGTACTTC.

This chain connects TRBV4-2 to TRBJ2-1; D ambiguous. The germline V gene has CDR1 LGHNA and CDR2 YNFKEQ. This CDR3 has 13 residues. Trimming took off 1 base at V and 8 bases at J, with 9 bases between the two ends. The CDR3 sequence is CASSQGKVDEQFF. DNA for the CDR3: TGTGCCAGCAGCCAAGGAAAGGTCGATGAGCAGTTCTTC.

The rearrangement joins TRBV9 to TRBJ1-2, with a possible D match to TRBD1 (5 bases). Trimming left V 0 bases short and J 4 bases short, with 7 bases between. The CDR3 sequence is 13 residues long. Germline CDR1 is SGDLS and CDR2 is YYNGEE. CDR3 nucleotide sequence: TGTGCCAGCAGCGTAGCCGGGGGCTATGGCTACACCTTC. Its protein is CASSVAGGYGYTF.

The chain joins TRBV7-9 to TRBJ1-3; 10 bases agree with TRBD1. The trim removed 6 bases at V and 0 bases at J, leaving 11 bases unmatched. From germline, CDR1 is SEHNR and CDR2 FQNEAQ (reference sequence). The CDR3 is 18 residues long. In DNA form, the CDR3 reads TGTGCCAGCAGAGAAAACGGGGACAGGGGTCACTCTGGAAACACCATATATTTT. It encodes CASRENGDRGHSGNTIYF.

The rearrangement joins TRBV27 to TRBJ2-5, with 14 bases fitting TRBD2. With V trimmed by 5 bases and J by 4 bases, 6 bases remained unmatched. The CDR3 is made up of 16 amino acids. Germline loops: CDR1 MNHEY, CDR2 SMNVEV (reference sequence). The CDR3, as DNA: TGTGCCAGCAGTCCGCGACTAGCGGGAGGGCCAGAGACCCAGTACTTC. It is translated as CASSPRLAGGPETQYF.

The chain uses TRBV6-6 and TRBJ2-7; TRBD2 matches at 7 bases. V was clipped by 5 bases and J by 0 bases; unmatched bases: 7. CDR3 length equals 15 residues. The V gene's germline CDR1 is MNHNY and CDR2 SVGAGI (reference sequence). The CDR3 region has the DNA TGTGCCAGCAGTCATGTAGCGGGCGGCTCCTACGAGCAGTACTTC. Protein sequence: CASSHVAGGSYEQYF.

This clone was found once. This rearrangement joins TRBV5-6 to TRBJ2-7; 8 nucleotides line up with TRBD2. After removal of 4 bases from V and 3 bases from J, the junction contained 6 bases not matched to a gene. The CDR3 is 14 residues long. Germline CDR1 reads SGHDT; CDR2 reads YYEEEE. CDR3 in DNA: TGTGCCAGCAGCACCGACGGGAGGGGCTACGAGCAGTACTTC. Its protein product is CASSTDGRGYEQYF.

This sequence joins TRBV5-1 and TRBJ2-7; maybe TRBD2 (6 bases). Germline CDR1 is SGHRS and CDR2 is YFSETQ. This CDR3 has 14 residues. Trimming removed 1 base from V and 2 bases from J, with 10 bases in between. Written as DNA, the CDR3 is TGCGCCAGCAGCTTGCTCGGAGGGGCCTACGAGCAGTACTTC. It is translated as CASSLLGGAYEQYF.

CDR3: CASSPPSLATGELFF. CDR3 DNA: TGTGCCAGCTCACCACCTTCTTTGGCCACCGGGGAGCTGTTTTTT. This chain links TRBV18 with TRBJ2-2; D ambiguous. This CDR3 region has 15 residues. The V end lost 0 bases, the J end lost 4 bases, and 9 bases lay between the germline ends. CDR1 and CDR2 from the germline V gene are KGHSH and LQKENI.

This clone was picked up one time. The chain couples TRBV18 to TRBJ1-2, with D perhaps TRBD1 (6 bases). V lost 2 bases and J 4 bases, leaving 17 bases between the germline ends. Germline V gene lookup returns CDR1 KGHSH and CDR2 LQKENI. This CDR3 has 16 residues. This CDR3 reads CASSPSWGRGVYGYTF. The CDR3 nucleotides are TGTGCCAGCTCACCATCTTGGGGGCGCGGGGTCTATGGCTACACCTTC.

The CDR3 nucleotides read TGTGCCAGCAGCAACAGGGTCGCTGGTAATGAAAAACTGTTTTTT. It translates to CASSNRVAGNEKLFF. V and J are TRBV5-4 and TRBJ1-4, with D tentatively TRBD1 (6 bases). The germline V gene encodes CDR1 SGHNT and CDR2 YYREEE (reference sequence). The germline V and J ends were trimmed by 4 bases and 4 bases, with 14 bases remaining between them. This CDR3 has 15 amino acids.

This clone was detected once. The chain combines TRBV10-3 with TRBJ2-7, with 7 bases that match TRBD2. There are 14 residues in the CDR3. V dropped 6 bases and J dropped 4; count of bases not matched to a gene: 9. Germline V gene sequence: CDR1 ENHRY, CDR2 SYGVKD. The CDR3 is CAIRGAGLDYEQYF. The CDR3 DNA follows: TGTGCCATCAGGGGAGCGGGGCTCGATTACGAGCAGTACTTC.

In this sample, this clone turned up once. CDR3 in amino acids: CAISSPTGADTQYF. Written as DNA, the CDR3 is TGTGCCATCAGTTCTCCGACAGGGGCTGATACGCAGTATTTT. The chain couples TRBV10-3 to TRBJ2-3, with TRBD1 matching 8 bases. CDR1 is ENHRY and CDR2 is SYGVKD in the germline V gene. CDR3 size: 14 residues. V shed 5 bases and J 6 bases; nucleotides not matched to a gene: 7.